The sample holds one count of the clone carrying this TCR beta chain. These data come from a study of control samples from healthy donors and cancer patients. Germline V gives CDR1 MDHEN, CDR2 SYDVKM. The junction had 5 bases not matched to a gene; V was cut back by 11 bases and J by 4 bases. The CDR3 sequence is 12 residues long. Assay: immunoSEQ multiplex PCR; the TCRdb copy retains only in-frame clones and omits some. The table lists about 51,000 clones, around nine tenths of them singletons. This receptor was identified in a man aged 50-60 years with head and neck cancer. Sequenced: PBMCs. V usage is TRBV28 and J usage is TRBJ2-5; 9 nucleotides match TRBD1. DNA of the CDR3: TGTGCCCGGGACAGGGAAGGAGAGACCCAGTACTTC. It is translated as CARDREGETQYF.